These 32 T cell receptor beta chains came from one sample sequenced in a study of cytomegalovirus exposure and HLA in healthy donors. Primers for the PCR totalled 60 Vbeta and 13 Jbeta. Assay: immunoSEQ multiplex PCR; the TCRdb copy retains only in-frame clones and omits some. In the table there are about 140,000 clones, approximately 70% of which are singletons. Sequencing was performed on PBMCs. These receptors were obtained from a woman between 40 and 50 years old in good health and CMV-seronegative.

This clone has a handful of counts. The J gene is TRBJ2-6, the V gene TRBV6-5; a weak D match, TRBD1 (6 bases). The V gene's germline CDR1 is MNHEY and CDR2 SVGAGI. V was cut by 4 bases and J by 2 bases, with 12 bases left in between. The CDR3 consists of 16 residues. The CDR3 here is CASSSPDRTGANVLTF. The CDR3 DNA follows: TGTGCCAGCAGTTCCCCCGACAGGACTGGGGCCAACGTCCTGACTTTC.

This chain uses TRBV14 with TRBJ1-4; 8 positions agree with TRBD1. The CDR3 has 16 amino acids. J lost 4 bases, V lost 3 bases, and 7 bases had no gene match. From germline, CDR1 is SGHDN and CDR2 FVKESK. CDR3: CASSQADRGLNEKLFF. The DNA for the CDR3 is TGTGCCAGCAGCCAGGCTGACAGGGGTCTTAATGAAAAACTGTTTTTT.

This clone was counted a few times. The V call is TRBV6-5, the J call TRBJ2-3; 7 bases match TRBD2. The CDR3 has 15 amino acids. Germline CDR1 and CDR2: MNHEY and SVGAGI. V trimming: 6 bases; J trimming: 0 bases; junction bases outside the gene matches: 6. CDR3 sequence: CASRLSGASTDTQYF. The CDR3 nucleotides read TGTGCCAGCAGACTCAGCGGGGCTAGCACAGATACGCAGTATTTT.

The chain carries TRBV2 and TRBJ1-2; no clear D gene. CDR3 size: 14 residues. Germline V gene sequence: CDR1 SNHLY, CDR2 FYNNEI. The germline V and J ends were trimmed by 4 bases and 5 bases, with 14 bases remaining between them. Here the CDR3 DNA reads TGTGCCAGCAGTGGAGGTCAGAGTAATTATGGCTACACCTTC. Translated: CASSGGQSNYGYTF.

This clone was counted a single time. The chain is built from TRBV4-3 and TRBJ2-2; no definite D call. There are 15 residues in the CDR3. V was pared by 3 bases and J by 4 bases, with 12 bases between. CDR1 and CDR2 from the germline V gene are LGHNA and YSLEER. CDR3: CASSQQPRGTGELFF. The CDR3 nucleotides read TGCGCCAGCAGCCAGCAACCCCGAGGCACCGGGGAGCTGTTTTTT.

This CDR3 reads CASSQVDRASGANVLTF. In DNA, the CDR3 is TGTGCCAGCAGCCAAGTTGACAGGGCATCTGGGGCCAACGTCCTGACTTTC. V gene TRBV4-2 combines with J gene TRBJ2-6; TRBD1 matches at 7 bases. V trimming: 1 base; J trimming: 1 base; junction bases outside the gene matches: 4. CDR3 size: 17 residues. The germline V gene has CDR1 LGHNA and CDR2 YNFKEQ.

The chain links TRBV27 to TRBJ2-1, with 10 bases that match TRBD2. J lost 7 bases, V lost 7 bases, and 7 bases had no gene match. The V gene's germline CDR1 is MNHEY and CDR2 SMNVEV (reference sequence). This CDR3 has 14 amino acids. CDR3 in DNA: TGTGCCAGCAAGCAGCGGGGGGGCAGGAATGAGCAGTTCTTC. Translated, it gives CASKQRGGRNEQFF.

V and J are TRBV19 and TRBJ2-5; D remains ambiguous. Germline values: CDR1 LNHDA, CDR2 SQIVND (reference sequence). The CDR3 totals 14 residues. Trimming pared 1 base from V and 0 bases from J, leaving 6 bases between. The CDR3 loop reads CASSIGRNQETQYF. The CDR3, as DNA: TGTGCCAGTAGTATAGGTAGAAACCAAGAGACCCAGTACTTC.

The genes are TRBV28 and TRBJ1-2; unclear D gene. From germline, CDR1 is MDHEN and CDR2 SYDVKM. The CDR3 length is 12 residues. With 2 bases removed from V and 5 bases from J, the gap between germline ends came to 6 bases. CDR3 amino acids: CASSLAQYGYTF. The CDR3 bases are TGTGCCAGCAGTTTAGCACAGTATGGCTACACCTTC.

The rearrangement links TRBV5-4 to TRBJ2-1; no reliable D call. The V end was cut by 4 bases, the J end by 10 bases, with 12 bases between. Germline V CDR1 and CDR2: SGHNT, YYREEE (reference sequence). The CDR3 contains 12 residues. CDR3 nucleotide sequence: TGTGCCAGCAGCCATATCTTCGGGGAGCAGTTCTTC. Its protein product is CASSHIFGEQFF.

The chain joins TRBV15 to TRBJ2-1, with 7 bases aligning to TRBD1. This CDR3 is built from 15 residues. The ends lost 5 bases at V and 6 bases at J; junction bases unmatched: 10. Germline assignment: CDR1 LNHNV and CDR2 YYDKDF (reference sequence). This chain's CDR3 is CATSARGTDANEQFF. In DNA form, the CDR3 reads TGTGCCACCAGCGCACGAGGGACAGATGCCAATGAGCAGTTCTTC.

This clone was recorded a few times. V is TRBV2 and J is TRBJ2-5; D is unresolved. Germline V gives CDR1 SNHLY, CDR2 FYNNEI. CDR3 length: 12 residues. Trimming took off 1 base at V and 4 bases at J, with 4 bases between the two ends. In DNA, the CDR3 is TGTGCCAGCAGTGAAGATCGAGAGACCCAGTACTTC. It specifies CASSEDRETQYF.

The chain has TRBV19 and TRBJ1-1; TRBD1 agrees at 8 bases. CDR3 length equals 13 residues. Germline-derived CDR1 and CDR2 are LNHDA and SQIVND (reference sequence). V was pared by 8 bases and J by 2 bases, with 4 bases of the junction left unmatched. The CDR3 sequence: CASRQGTNTEAFF. The CDR3 bases are TGTGCCAGTCGACAGGGGACTAACACTGAAGCTTTCTTT.

The chain links TRBV6-1 to TRBJ1-6; D call uncertain. This CDR3 spans 15 amino acids. CDR1 is MNHNS, CDR2 SASEGT, per germline. V lost 6 bases and J 6 bases, leaving 15 bases between the germline ends. This CDR3 is CASSELIDSNSPLHF. CDR3 coding DNA: TGTGCCAGCAGCGAGCTTATCGACTCTAATTCACCCCTCCACTTT.

The chain uses TRBV5-4 and TRBJ2-7; D perhaps matches TRBD2 (6 bases). Trimming left V 0 bases short and J 5 bases short, with 15 bases between. The CDR3 contains 15 residues. In germline, CDR1 is SGHNT, CDR2 YYREEE (reference sequence). In nucleotides, the CDR3 is TGTGCCAGCAGCTTGGTAGGGCAGGGAGGAGACGAGCAGTACTTC. Protein: CASSLVGQGGDEQYF. Combining the CDR3 with reference TRBV5-4 and TRBJ2-7 gives the whole variable domain ETGVTQSPTHLIKTRGQQVTLRCSSQSGHNTVSWYQQALGQGPQFIFQYYREEENGRGNFPPRFSGLQFPNYSSELNVNALELDDSALYLCASSLVGQGGDEQYFGPGTRLTVT.

This chain uses TRBV5-4 with TRBJ1-1; D gene uncertain. Trimming left V 1 base short and J 0 bases short, with 19 bases between. Germline values: CDR1 SGHNT, CDR2 YYREEE (reference sequence). The CDR3 has 18 residues. The CDR3 sequence: CASSLNRERGWLNTEAFF. CDR3 in DNA: TGTGCCAGCAGCTTGAATAGGGAGAGAGGGTGGTTGAACACTGAAGCTTTCTTT.

V is TRBV9 and J is TRBJ2-7, with 9 bases lining up with TRBD1. The CDR3 is 17 amino acids. V gave up 0 bases and J gave up 3 bases; unmatched junction bases: 10. CDR1 is SGDLS, CDR2 YYNGEE, per germline. CDR3 DNA: TGTGCCAGCAGCGTAGCCCCAGAAGGACAGGGGATCTACGAGCAGTACGTC. It is translated as CASSVAPEGQGIYEQYV.

Only a few counts were recorded for this clone. The chain is built from TRBV6-1 and TRBJ2-3, with 9 bases lining up with TRBD1. J gave up 8 bases and V 8 bases, and 14 bases lay outside the gene matches. In germline, CDR1 is MNHNS, CDR2 SASEGT. This CDR3 has 15 amino acids. The CDR3 loop reads CASVDPGTGRATQYF. CDR3 DNA: TGTGCCAGCGTGGACCCGGGGACAGGGCGTGCTACGCAGTATTTT.

This chain connects TRBV4-1 to TRBJ1-3; D is uncertain. The length of the CDR3 is 16 residues. CDR1 MGHRA and CDR2 YSYEKL come from the germline V gene. Trimming shortened V by 5 bases and J by 4 bases, and 18 bases separated the two germline ends. The CDR3 spells CASSSLARMRGNTIYF. Written as DNA, the CDR3 is TGCGCCAGCAGCTCGTTGGCTCGGATGCGGGGAAACACCATATATTTT.

This clone has only one observation. The J gene is TRBJ1-2, the V gene TRBV14; no firm D call. CDR1 is SGHDN, CDR2 FVKESK, per germline. Trimming shortened V by 4 bases and J by 4 bases, and 13 bases separated the two germline ends. The CDR3 sequence is 14 residues long. The CDR3 DNA reads as TGTGCCAGCAGCCTTCGAGACGGGATCTATGGCTACACCTTC. It codes for CASSLRDGIYGYTF. Complete variable domain (other parts from reference TRBV14 and TRBJ1-2): EAGVTQFPSHSVIEKGQTVTLRCDPISGHDNLYWYRRVMGKEIKFLLHFVKESKQDESGMPNNRFLAERTGGTYSTLKVQPAELEDSGVYFCASSLRDGIYGYTFGSGTRLTVV.

The table lists this clone with a few counts. The V gene is TRBV28, the J gene TRBJ1-2, with TRBD1 as a possible D gene (5 bases). Germline V lookup: CDR1 MDHEN, CDR2 SYDVKM. The CDR3 has 14 residues. Deletions cut 2 bases from V and 4 bases from J, with 11 bases between. Here the CDR3 reads CASSLGADLYGYTF. As DNA, the CDR3 is TGTGCCAGCAGTTTAGGGGCAGACCTCTATGGCTACACCTTC.

The J gene is TRBJ2-5, the V gene TRBV25-1; no firm D call. Germline lookup yields CDR1 MGHDK and CDR2 SYGVNS. The length of the CDR3 is 15 residues. Deletions cut 3 bases from V and 0 bases from J, with 11 bases between. CDR3 region: CASSEGVHNQETQYF. The CDR3 region has the DNA TGTGCCAGCAGTGAGGGCGTCCATAACCAAGAGACCCAGTACTTC.

The rearrangement uses TRBV7-9 and TRBJ2-2; unclear D gene. The germline V gene has CDR1 SEHNR and CDR2 FQNEAQ (reference sequence). This CDR3 has 15 amino acids. V was cut by 5 bases and J by 1 base, with 11 bases left in between. In nucleotides, the CDR3 is TGTGCCAGCAGCGGTGAAGGAGTGAACACCGGGGAGCTGTTTTTT. Translation: CASSGEGVNTGELFF. Filled out from reference TRBV7-9 and TRBJ2-2, the complete variable domain reads DTGVSQNPRHKITKRGQNVTFRCDPISEHNRLYWYRQTLGQGPEFLTYFQNEAQLEKSRLLSDRFSAERPKGSFSTLEIQRTEQGDSAMYLCASSGEGVNTGELFFGEGSRLTVL.

The rearrangement uses TRBV5-1 and TRBJ2-3, with TRBD1 identical over 9 bases. The CDR3 has 16 amino acids. J gave up 3 bases and V 4 bases, and 9 bases lay outside the gene matches. Germline V CDR1 and CDR2: SGHRS, YFSETQ. For the CDR3, the DNA is TGCGCCAGCAGCCCAGGAGGACAGGGGTCGACAGATACGCAGTATTTT. Its protein is CASSPGGQGSTDTQYF.

Regarding this clone: At one of its ends the junction is not consistent with the germline gene, which may arise from a read error. The chain links TRBV29-1 to TRBJ1-2; TRBD1 matches at 7 bases. The CDR3 sequence is 14 residues long. CDR1 is SQVTM, CDR2 ANQGSEA, per germline. The CDR3 sequence is CGVEAQGTAYGYTF. CDR3 in DNA: TGCGGCGTTGAAGCCCAGGGGACAGCCTATGGCTACACCTTC.

This sequence joins TRBV28 and TRBJ1-1; D unclear. Germline CDR1 MDHEN, CDR2 SYDVKM. The CDR3 loop spans 12 amino acids. V lost 9 bases and J 1 base, leaving 9 bases between the germline ends. The CDR3 spells CASRTENTEAFF. The CDR3 nucleotides are TGTGCCAGTAGAACAGAGAACACTGAAGCTTTCTTT. Full variable domain (rest looked up from reference TRBV28 and TRBJ1-1): DVKVTQSSRYLVKRTGEKVFLECVQDMDHENMFWYRQDPGLGLRLIYFSYDVKMKEKGDIPEGYSVSREKKERFSLILESASTNQTSMYLCASRTENTEAFFGQGTRLTVV.

The V and J genes are TRBV9 and TRBJ2-3; 12 nucleotides line up with TRBD2. With 4 bases clipped from V and 2 bases from J, the junction kept 14 bases outside the gene matches. This CDR3 spans 19 amino acids. Germline CDR1 SGDLS, CDR2 YYNGEE. CDR3 region: CASSIGLAGGRVLTDTQYF. The CDR3 coding sequence is TGTGCCAGCAGCATAGGGCTAGCGGGGGGGCGTGTACTCACAGATACGCAGTATTTT.

This clone was recorded only once. V is TRBV27 and J is TRBJ2-3; 8 bases map to TRBD1. The V gene's germline CDR1 is MNHEY and CDR2 SMNVEV (reference sequence). V was pared by 4 bases and J by 4 bases, with 7 bases of the junction left unmatched. The CDR3 has 15 amino acids. The CDR3 loop is CASSSRTGWADTQYF. For the CDR3, the DNA is TGTGCCAGCAGTTCCCGGACAGGGTGGGCAGATACGCAGTATTTT.

The chain has TRBV5-1 and TRBJ2-2; 9 bases are shared with TRBD1. V was pared by 4 bases and J by 4 bases, with 5 bases of the junction left unmatched. The germline gives CDR1 SGHRS, CDR2 YFSETQ. This CDR3 has 15 amino acids. The CDR3 is CASSLRDRVTGELFF. Here the CDR3 DNA reads TGCGCCAGCAGCCTCCGGGACAGGGTCACCGGGGAGCTGTTTTTT.

The chain recombines TRBV11-1 with TRBJ2-5; 11 nucleotides align to TRBD1. V shed 4 bases and J 4 bases; nucleotides not matched to a gene: 2. This CDR3 has 14 amino acids. Germline V gene lookup returns CDR1 SGHAT and CDR2 FQDESV (reference sequence). In DNA, the CDR3 is TGTGCCAGCAGCTCGGACAGGGGGCTAGAGACCCAGTACTTC. Protein product: CASSSDRGLETQYF.

The chain links TRBV10-3 to TRBJ1-6, with 10 bases identical to TRBD1. The CDR3 contains 16 residues. CDR1 and CDR2 from the germline V gene are ENHRY and SYGVKD. With V trimmed by 2 bases and J by 7 bases, 5 bases remained unmatched. CDR3 sequence (DNA): TGTGCCATCAGTGAGATGGGGACAGGGGCAAATTCACCCCTCCACTTT. It specifies CAISEMGTGANSPLHF.

The chain joins TRBV28 to TRBJ2-7; TRBD2 matches 7 bases. Losses at the gene ends were 2 bases for V and 3 bases for J; bases not matched to a gene: 4. CDR3 length equals 14 residues. CDR1 is MDHEN and CDR2 is SYDVKM in the germline V gene. Here the CDR3 reads CASSLRDYHYEQYV. The CDR3 DNA follows: TGTGCCAGCAGTTTACGGGACTATCACTACGAGCAGTACGTC.